What follows is one T cell receptor beta chain and its context. An amount of RNA that ranged from roughly 0.45 to 1 ug was reverse transcribed with random hexamers. Amplification of TCR beta CDR3 by immunoSEQ multiplex PCR spanned 54 Vbeta and 13 Jbeta. MiXCR was run by TCRdb on the immunoSEQ multiplex PCR reads, yielding one entry per CDR3 protein. The sample shows 150,000 to 200,000 distinct CDR3 sequences, around 93% of them seen only once. These data come from a study of CD8 T cells in Susac syndrome. The authors carried out high-throughput sequencing of TCR beta. They applied it to CD8+ and CD4+ T cells obtained from blood. The control participants were healthy donors, and these controls were matched with respect to both age and sex. V was trimmed by 4 bases and J by 8 bases, leaving 15 bases between them. The CDR3 length is 13 residues.

The V and J genes are TRBV12-3 or TRBV12-4 and TRBJ2-7; D unresolved. The sample taken for sequencing was CD4+ T cells from PBMCs. The sequence came from a human donor in good health. Written as DNA, the CDR3 is TGTGCCAGCAGTTCGAACCCGTCAAAGAAGCAGTACTTC. Protein sequence: CASSSNPSKKQYF.